This TCR beta chain was recovered during a study of blood T cell repertoires in COVID-19. Study in general: Samples representing acute and convalescent COVID-19 were sourced from the United States, Italy and Spain.

This clone showed up just once. This CDR3 is 12 amino acids long. Trimming left V 6 bases short and J 6 bases short, with 9 bases between. Germline V lookup: CDR1 MNHNY, CDR2 SVGAGI (reference sequence). Study processing details: Reference gene primer amplification in the assay estimated nucleated cell counts. Using immunoSEQ multiplex PCR, the repertoire was profiled, and TCRdb retains in-frame clones only, with some absent. The V and J calls and clone size were taken over from that table, and D and trimming were inferred from the DNA. This sample has about 120,000 clones, with around 88% found just once.

V usage is TRBV6-6 and J usage is TRBJ2-1, with no clear D. The source of this sequence is a man aged 50 or older with acute or convalescent COVID-19. Sequences were obtained from peripheral blood. The CDR3 sequence: CASSLIFNEQFF. DNA of the CDR3: TGTGCCAGCAGCCTAATTTTCAATGAGCAGTTCTTC.